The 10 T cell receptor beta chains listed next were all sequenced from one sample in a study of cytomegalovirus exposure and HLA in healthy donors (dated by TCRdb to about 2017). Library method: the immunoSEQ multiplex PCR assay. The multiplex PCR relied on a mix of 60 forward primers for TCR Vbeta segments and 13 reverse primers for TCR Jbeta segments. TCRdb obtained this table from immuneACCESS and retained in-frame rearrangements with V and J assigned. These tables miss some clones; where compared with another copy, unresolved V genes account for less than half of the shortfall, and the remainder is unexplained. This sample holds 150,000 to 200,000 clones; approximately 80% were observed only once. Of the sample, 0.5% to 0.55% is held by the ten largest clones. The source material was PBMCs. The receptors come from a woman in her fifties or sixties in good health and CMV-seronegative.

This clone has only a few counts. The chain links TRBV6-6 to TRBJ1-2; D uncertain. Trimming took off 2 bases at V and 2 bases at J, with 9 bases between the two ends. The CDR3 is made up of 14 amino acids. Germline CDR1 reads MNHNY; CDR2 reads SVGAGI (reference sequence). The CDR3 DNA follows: TGTGCCAGCAGTTACGGGGAGGCGAACTATGGCTACACCTTC. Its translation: CASSYGEANYGYTF.

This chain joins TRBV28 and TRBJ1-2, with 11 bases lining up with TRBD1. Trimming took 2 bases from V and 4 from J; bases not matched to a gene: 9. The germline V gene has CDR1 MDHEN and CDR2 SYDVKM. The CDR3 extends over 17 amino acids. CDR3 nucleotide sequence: TGTGCCAGCAGTTTACGAACCGGGACAGGGGGGATCTATGGCTACACCTTC. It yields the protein CASSLRTGTGGIYGYTF.

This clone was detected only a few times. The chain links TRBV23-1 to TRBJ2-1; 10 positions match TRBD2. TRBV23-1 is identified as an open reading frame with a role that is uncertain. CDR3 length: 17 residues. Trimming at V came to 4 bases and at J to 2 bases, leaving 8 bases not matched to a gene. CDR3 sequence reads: CASSPSCSGRPYNEQFF. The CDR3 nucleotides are TGCGCCAGCAGTCCGTCCTGTAGCGGGAGGCCCTACAATGAGCAGTTCTTC.

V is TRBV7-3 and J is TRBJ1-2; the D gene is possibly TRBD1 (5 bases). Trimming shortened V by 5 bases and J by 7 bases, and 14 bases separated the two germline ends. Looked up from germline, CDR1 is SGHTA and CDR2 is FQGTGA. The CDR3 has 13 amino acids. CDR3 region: CASSQNQGTGYTF. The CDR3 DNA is TGTGCCAGCAGCCAAAACCAGGGTACTGGCTACACCTTC.

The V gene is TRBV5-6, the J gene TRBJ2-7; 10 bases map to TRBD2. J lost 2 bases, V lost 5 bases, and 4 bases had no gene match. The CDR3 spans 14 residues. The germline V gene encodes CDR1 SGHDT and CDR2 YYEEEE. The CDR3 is CASRASGSAYEQYF. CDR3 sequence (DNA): TGTGCCAGCAGGGCTAGCGGGAGTGCCTACGAGCAGTACTTC.

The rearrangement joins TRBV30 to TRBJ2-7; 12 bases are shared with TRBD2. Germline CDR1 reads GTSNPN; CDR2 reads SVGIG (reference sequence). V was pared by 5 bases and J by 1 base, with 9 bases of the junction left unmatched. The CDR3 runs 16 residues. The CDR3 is CAWASPGTSGSYEQYF. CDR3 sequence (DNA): TGTGCCTGGGCATCGCCCGGGACTAGCGGGTCCTACGAGCAGTACTTC.

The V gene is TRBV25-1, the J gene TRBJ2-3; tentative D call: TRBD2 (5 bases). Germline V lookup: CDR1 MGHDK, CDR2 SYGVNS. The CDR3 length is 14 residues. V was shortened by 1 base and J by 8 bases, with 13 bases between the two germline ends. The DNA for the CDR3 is TGTGCCAGCAGTGAATCGGGTCGAGGAGGTACGCAGTATTTT. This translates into CASSESGRGGTQYF.

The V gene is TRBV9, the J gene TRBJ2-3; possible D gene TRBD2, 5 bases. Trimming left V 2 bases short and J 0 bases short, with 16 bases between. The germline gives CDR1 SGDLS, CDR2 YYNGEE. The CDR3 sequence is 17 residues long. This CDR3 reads CASSVSLLGASTDTQYF. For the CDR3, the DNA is TGTGCCAGCAGCGTTAGTCTGTTGGGAGCCAGCACAGATACGCAGTATTTT.

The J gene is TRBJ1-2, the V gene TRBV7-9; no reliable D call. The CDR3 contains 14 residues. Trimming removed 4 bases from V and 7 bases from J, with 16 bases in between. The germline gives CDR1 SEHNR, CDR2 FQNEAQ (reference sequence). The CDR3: CASSSPSTVGGYTF. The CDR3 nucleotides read TGTGCCAGCAGCTCCCCCTCGACTGTGGGTGGCTACACCTTC.

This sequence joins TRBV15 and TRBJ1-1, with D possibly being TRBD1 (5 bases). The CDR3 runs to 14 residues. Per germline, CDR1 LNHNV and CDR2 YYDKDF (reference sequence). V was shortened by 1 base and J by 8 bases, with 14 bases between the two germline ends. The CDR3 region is CATSRGEPGIEAFF. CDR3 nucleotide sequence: TGTGCCACCAGCAGAGGGGAACCAGGGATAGAAGCTTTCTTT.